The 2 T cell receptor beta chains given below trace back to one sample, sequenced in a study of beta chain features in type 1 diabetes. Study-wide findings and caveats: Type 1 diabetes patients had TCRB CDR3s that were shorter (moderately but significantly so) in all four CD4+ subsets.

Expressed TCRB transcripts were sequenced after all isolated RNA was converted to cDNA. The assay was immunoSEQ multiplex PCR, and TCRdb's table has in-frame clones only and misses some. The sample records around 650,000 clones, roughly an eighth being singletons. No antigen has been identified for these receptors. Sequenced: naive CD4+ T cells from blood. The origin of the receptors is a young man with type 1 diabetes.

This chain joins TRBV5-4 and TRBJ2-7; D may be TRBD1 (6 bases). V lost 1 base to trimming and J lost 0 bases, with 11 bases between them. Germline V gene sequence: CDR1 SGHNT, CDR2 YYREEE (reference sequence). This CDR3 is 15 amino acids long. CDR3 sequence: CASSLRAGVSYEQYF. The DNA for the CDR3 is TGTGCCAGCAGCTTGAGGGCAGGGGTCTCCTACGAGCAGTACTTC.

This chain links TRBV29-1 with TRBJ2-5, with 9 nucleotides matching TRBD1. V was pared by 1 base and J by 3 bases, with 6 bases of the junction left unmatched. Germline CDR1 SQVTM, CDR2 ANQGSEA. The CDR3 sequence is 15 residues long. CDR3 sequence reads: CSVEGSDRGEETQYF. The CDR3 coding sequence is TGCAGCGTTGAAGGGTCGGACAGGGGCGAAGAGACCCAGTACTTC.